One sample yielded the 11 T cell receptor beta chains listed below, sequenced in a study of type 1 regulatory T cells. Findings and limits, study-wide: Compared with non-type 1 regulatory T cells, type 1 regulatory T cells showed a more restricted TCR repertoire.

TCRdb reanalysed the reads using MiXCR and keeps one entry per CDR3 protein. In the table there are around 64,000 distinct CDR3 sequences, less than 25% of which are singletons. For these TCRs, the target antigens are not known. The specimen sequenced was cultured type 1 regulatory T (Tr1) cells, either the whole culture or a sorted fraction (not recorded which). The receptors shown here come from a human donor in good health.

The CDR3 nucleotides are TGTGCCAGCAGCCCTCGGACTAGTCTCCAGACCCAGTACTTC. Amino acids: CASSPRTSLQTQYF. This chain connects TRBV9 to TRBJ2-5, with 7 positions matching TRBD2. Losses at the gene ends were 4 bases for V and 6 bases for J; bases not matched to a gene: 9. Germline assignment: CDR1 SGDLS and CDR2 YYNGEE. CDR3 length: 14 residues.

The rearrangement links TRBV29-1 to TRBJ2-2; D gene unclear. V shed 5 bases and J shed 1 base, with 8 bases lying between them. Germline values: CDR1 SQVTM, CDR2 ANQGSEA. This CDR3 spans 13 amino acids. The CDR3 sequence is CSVRIVNTGELFF. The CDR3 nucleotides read TGCAGCGTTCGGATTGTGAACACCGGGGAGCTGTTTTTT.

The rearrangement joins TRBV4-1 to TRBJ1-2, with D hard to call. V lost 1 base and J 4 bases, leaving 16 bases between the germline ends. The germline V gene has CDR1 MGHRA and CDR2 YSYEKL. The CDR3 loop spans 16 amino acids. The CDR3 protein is CASSQVDLFVTYGYTF. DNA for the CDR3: TGCGCCAGCAGCCAAGTGGATCTTTTTGTGACCTATGGCTACACCTTC.

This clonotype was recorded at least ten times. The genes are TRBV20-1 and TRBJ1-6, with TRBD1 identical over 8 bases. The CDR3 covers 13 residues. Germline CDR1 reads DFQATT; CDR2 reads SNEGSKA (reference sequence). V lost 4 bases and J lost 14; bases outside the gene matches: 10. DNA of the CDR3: TGCAGTGCTACCGGGACAGGATTAGCAGCCCTCCACTTT. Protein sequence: CSATGTGLAALHF.

For the CDR3, the DNA is TGTGCCAGCAGTTTAGAATCAGAGACCCAGTACTTC. Encoded protein: CASSLESETQYF. The gene calls are TRBV12-3 or TRBV12-4 and TRBJ2-5; D not certain. There are 12 residues in the CDR3. Trimming removed 1 base from V and 4 bases from J, with 4 bases in between.

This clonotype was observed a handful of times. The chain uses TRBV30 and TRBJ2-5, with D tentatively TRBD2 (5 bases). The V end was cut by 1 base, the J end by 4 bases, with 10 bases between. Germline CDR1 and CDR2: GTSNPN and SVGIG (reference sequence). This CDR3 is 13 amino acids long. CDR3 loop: CAWSGVAGETQYF. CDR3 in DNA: TGTGCCTGGAGTGGAGTGGCGGGAGAGACCCAGTACTTC.

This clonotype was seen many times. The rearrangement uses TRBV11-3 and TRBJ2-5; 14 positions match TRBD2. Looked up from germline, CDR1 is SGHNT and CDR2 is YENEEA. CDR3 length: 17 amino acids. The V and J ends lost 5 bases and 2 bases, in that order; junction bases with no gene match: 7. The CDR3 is CASSLGTSGSSQETQYF. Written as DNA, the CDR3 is TGTGCCAGCAGCCTTGGGACTAGCGGGAGTAGTCAAGAGACCCAGTACTTC.

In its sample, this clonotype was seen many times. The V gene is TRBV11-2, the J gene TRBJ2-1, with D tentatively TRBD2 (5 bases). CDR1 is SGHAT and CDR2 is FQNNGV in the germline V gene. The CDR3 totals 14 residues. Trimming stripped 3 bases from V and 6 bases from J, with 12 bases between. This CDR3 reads CASSFTRGSNEQFF. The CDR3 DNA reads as TGTGCCAGCAGCTTTACCAGAGGGAGCAATGAGCAGTTCTTC. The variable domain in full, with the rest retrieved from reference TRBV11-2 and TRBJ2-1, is EAGVAQSPRYKIIEKRQSVAFWCNPISGHATLYWYQQILGQGPKLLIQFQNNGVVDDSQLPKDRFSAERLKGVDSTLKIQPAKLEDSAVYLCASSFTRGSNEQFFGPGTRLTVL.

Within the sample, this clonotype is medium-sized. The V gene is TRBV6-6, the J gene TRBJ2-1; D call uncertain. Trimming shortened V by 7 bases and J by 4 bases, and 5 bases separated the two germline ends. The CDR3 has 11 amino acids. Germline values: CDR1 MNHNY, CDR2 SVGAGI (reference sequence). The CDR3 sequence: CASTIYNEQFF. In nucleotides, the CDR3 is TGTGCCAGCACCATATACAATGAGCAGTTCTTC.

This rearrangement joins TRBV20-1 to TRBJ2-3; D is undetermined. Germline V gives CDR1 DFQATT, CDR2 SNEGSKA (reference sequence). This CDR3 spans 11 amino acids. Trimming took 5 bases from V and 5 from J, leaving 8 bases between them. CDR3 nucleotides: TGCAGTGCTTTAACTAAAGATACGCAGTATTTT. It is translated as CSALTKDTQYF.

The CDR3 protein is CASSEVPQNLIETQYF. The CDR3 DNA sequence: TGTGCCAGCAGTGAAGTCCCCCAAAACTTGATCGAGACCCAGTACTTC. The chain carries TRBV6-1 and TRBJ2-5; no definite D call. V lost 1 base to trimming and J lost 5 bases, with 17 bases between them. CDR1 and CDR2 from the germline V gene are MNHNS and SASEGT. The CDR3 runs 16 residues.